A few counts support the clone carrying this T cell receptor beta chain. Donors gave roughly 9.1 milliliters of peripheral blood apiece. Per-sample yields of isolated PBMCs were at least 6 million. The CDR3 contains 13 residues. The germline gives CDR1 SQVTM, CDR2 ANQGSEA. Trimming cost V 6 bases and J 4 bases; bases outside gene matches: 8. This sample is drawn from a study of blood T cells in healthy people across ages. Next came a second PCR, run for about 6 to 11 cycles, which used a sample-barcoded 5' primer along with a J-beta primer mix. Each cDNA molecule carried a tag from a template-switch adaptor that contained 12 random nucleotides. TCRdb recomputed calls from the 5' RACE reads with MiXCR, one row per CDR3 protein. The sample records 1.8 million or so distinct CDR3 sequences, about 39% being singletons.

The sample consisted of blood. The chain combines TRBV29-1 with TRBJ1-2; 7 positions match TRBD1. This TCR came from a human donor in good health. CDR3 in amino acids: CSVGTVLTYGYTF. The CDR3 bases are TGCAGCGTCGGGACAGTTCTAACCTATGGCTACACCTTC. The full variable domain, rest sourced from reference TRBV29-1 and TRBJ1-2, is SAVISQKPSRDICQRGTSLTIQCQVDSQVTMMFWYRQQPGQSLTLIATANQGSEATYESGFVIDKFPISRPNLTFSTLTVSNMSPEDSSIYLCSVGTVLTYGYTFGSGTRLTVV.